A single sample is the source of the 24 T cell receptor beta chains below, sequenced in a study of T cells in Graves' hyperthyroidism and ophthalmopathy (dated by TCRdb to the late 2010s). The library was produced with multiplex PCR. Sequencer: Illumina HiSeq 2000. Amplification of TCR beta CDR3 regions was carried out from RNA transcripts. The TCR CDR3 was subjected to a first round of RT-PCR using the HTBI primer set and the Qiagen OneStep RT-PCR kit. The public reads were reprocessed in TCRdb via fastp at Q25 and MiXCR, keeping in-frame beta chains. Each record represents a unique CDR3 protein, reported with the most common genes and DNA among its rows. Present in this sample are around 520,000 distinct CDR3 sequences, approximately 15% of which were seen just once. Under 20% of the sample is held by the ten biggest clonotypes. Input material: blood. These receptors all stem from a woman aged 18-29 years with Graves' hyperthyroidism.

This clonotype was detected many times. The rearrangement links TRBV2 to TRBJ2-2; D possibly corresponds to TRBD2 (5 bases). Germline-derived CDR1 and CDR2 are SNHLY and FYNNEI. The CDR3 spans 13 residues. V was shortened by 8 bases and J by 2 bases, with 9 bases between the two germline ends. CDR3 region: CASEGFNTGELFF. The DNA for the CDR3 is TGTGCCAGCGAGGGTTTTAACACCGGGGAGCTGTTTTTT.

This chain links TRBV29-1 with TRBJ1-1; TRBD1 is a possible D gene (6 bases). V was clipped by 3 bases and J by 6 bases, with 14 bases between them. CDR1 and CDR2 (germline): SQVTM, ANQGSEA. The CDR3 sequence is 13 residues long. The CDR3 coding sequence is TGCAGCGTTGAGGGGGCGACATGGCCTGAAGCTTTCTTT. Protein: CSVEGATWPEAFF. The full variable domain, in which reference TRBV29-1 and TRBJ1-1 provide the parts outside the CDR3, is SAVISQKPSRDICQRGTSLTIQCQVDSQVTMMFWYRQQPGQSLTLIATANQGSEATYESGFVIDKFPISRPNLTFSTLTVSNMSPEDSSIYLCSVEGATWPEAFFGQGTRLTVV.

This clonotype appeared many times. The J gene is TRBJ2-1, the V gene TRBV7-3; 8 bases align to TRBD2. Germline assignment: CDR1 SGHTA and CDR2 FQGTGA. The CDR3 is made up of 14 amino acids. The V and J ends lost 0 bases and 10 bases, in that order; junction bases with no gene match: 5. CDR3: CASSLTTGGEEQFF. CDR3 in DNA: TGTGCCAGCAGCTTAACGACGGGAGGGGAGGAGCAGTTCTTC. Using reference TRBV7-3 and TRBJ2-1 for the parts outside the CDR3, the full variable domain is GAGVSQTPSNKVTEKGKYVELRCDPISGHTALYWYRQSLGQGPEFLIYFQGTGAADDSGLPNDRFFAVRPEGSVSTLKIQRTERGDSAVYLCASSLTTGGEEQFFGPGTRLTVL.

CDR3 residues: CASDSYTGELFF. CDR3 DNA sequence: TGTGCCAGCGACAGTTACACCGGGGAGCTGTTTTTT. The chain recombines TRBV7-9 with TRBJ2-2, with a possible D match to TRBD1 (5 bases). Trimming stripped 8 bases from V and 3 bases from J, with 7 bases between. The germline V gene encodes CDR1 SEHNR and CDR2 FQNEAQ (reference sequence). The CDR3 covers 12 residues.

CDR3: CSASRGGRATRSKNIQYF. The CDR3 DNA sequence: TGCAGTGCTAGTAGGGGCGGGAGGGCCACGAGGTCCAAAAACATTCAGTACTTC. V usage is TRBV20-1 and J usage is TRBJ2-4, with TRBD2 identical over 9 bases. This CDR3 is 18 amino acids long. The ends lost 3 bases at V and 2 bases at J; junction bases unmatched: 14. Germline CDR1 and CDR2: DFQATT and SNEGSKA (reference sequence).

This clonotype has only a few counts. The chain combines TRBV19 with TRBJ2-7, with a tentative D call TRBD2 (5 bases). The CDR3 is 13 residues long. Trimming pared 7 bases from V and 3 bases from J, leaving 13 bases between. Germline V gives CDR1 LNHDA, CDR2 SQIVND (reference sequence). This CDR3 is CASNLPGSYEQYF. The CDR3 DNA is TGTGCCAGTAATCTACCGGGGAGCTACGAGCAGTACTTC.

This clonotype was found many times. The rearrangement links TRBV5-1 to TRBJ2-5, with 10 bases lining up with TRBD2. CDR3 size: 14 residues. The germline V gene encodes CDR1 SGHRS and CDR2 YFSETQ. Trimming cost V 6 bases and J 0 bases; bases outside gene matches: 2. The CDR3 nucleotides read TGCGCCAGCATTGGACTAGCGGACCAAGAGACCCAGTACTTC. Translation: CASIGLADQETQYF. Supplemented by reference TRBV5-1 and TRBJ2-5, the full variable domain reads KAGVTQTPRYLIKTRGQQVTLSCSPISGHRSVSWYQQTPGQGLQFLFEYFSETQRNKGNFPGRFSGRQFSNSRSEMNVSTLELGDSALYLCASIGLADQETQYFGPGTRLLVL.

This clonotype was counted many times. The CDR3 loop is CASSVAGTVNTGELFF. The CDR3 nucleotides are TGTGCCAGCAGCGTAGCCGGGACGGTTAACACCGGGGAGCTGTTTTTT. The chain is built from TRBV9 and TRBJ2-2; D may correspond to TRBD1 or TRBD2 (5 bases each). Germline CDR1 reads SGDLS; CDR2 reads YYNGEE. Trimming cost V 0 bases and J 2 bases, with 11 bases left between them. The CDR3 has 16 amino acids.

This clonotype was detected ten times or more. This chain joins TRBV12-3 or TRBV12-4 and TRBJ2-7; D is perhaps TRBD1 (5 bases). There are 15 residues in the CDR3. The V end was cut by 5 bases, the J end by 3 bases, with 17 bases between. The CDR3 bases are TGTGCCAGCAGTCGGTCCCAGGCAGGGAACTACGAGCAGTACTTC. The encoded protein is CASSRSQAGNYEQYF.

This clonotype was seen many times. The chain carries TRBV7-9 and TRBJ2-5; D gene unclear. V lost 1 base to trimming and J lost 3 bases, with 6 bases between them. There are 13 residues in the CDR3. CDR1 and CDR2 from the germline V gene are SEHNR and FQNEAQ (reference sequence). CDR3 loop: CASSLGQKETQYF. The CDR3 DNA is TGTGCCAGCAGCTTAGGCCAGAAAGAGACCCAGTACTTC.

This clonotype was recorded many times. This rearrangement joins TRBV9 to TRBJ1-2, with D unresolved. The CDR3 has 19 residues. Germline V gives CDR1 SGDLS, CDR2 YYNGEE. Trimming cost V 2 bases and J 0 bases, with 23 bases left between them. CDR3 nucleotide sequence: TGTGCCAGCAGCGTGGGCCTCGCCGGACCAGTAGCCCCTAACTATGGCTACACCTTC. This translates into CASSVGLAGPVAPNYGYTF.

In regard to this clonotype: A much larger clone sits a single nucleotide away, making a read error possible. This rearrangement joins TRBV7-9 to TRBJ2-7; 8 nucleotides line up with TRBD2. In germline, CDR1 is SEHNR, CDR2 FQNEAQ (reference sequence). V lost 1 base, J lost 1 base, and 9 bases stayed unmatched. The CDR3 runs 17 residues. As DNA, the CDR3 is TGTGCCAGCAGCTTAGTGGGGGTAACTAGCGGTTCCTACGAGCAGTACTTC. It specifies CASSLVGVTSGSYEQYF.

This clonotype occurred many times. The genes are TRBV6-1 and TRBJ1-2; D remains ambiguous. Looked up from germline, CDR1 is MNHNS and CDR2 is SASEGT. The length of the CDR3 is 12 residues. The chain's CDR3 is CASCRRVAGYTF. DNA of the CDR3: TGTGCTTCCTGCCGCCGGGTGGCTGGCTACACCTTC.

Comments on this clonotype: Being one base from a much bigger clone, this may be a read error. V usage is TRBV9 and J usage is TRBJ2-2; unclear D gene. The CDR3 runs 16 residues. The V and J ends lost 0 bases and 4 bases respectively, with 13 bases between them. The germline gives CDR1 SGDLS, CDR2 YYNGEE. CDR3 bases: TGTGCCAGCAGCGTAGGTCGGAGTCAAAGCACCGGGGAGCTGTTTTTT. This translates into CASSVGRSQSTGELFF.

This clonotype was recorded many times. The chain joins TRBV2 to TRBJ1-3; D perhaps matches TRBD1 (5 bases). Trimming took off 8 bases at V and 1 base at J, with 9 bases between the two ends. CDR3 size: 13 residues. CDR1 is SNHLY and CDR2 is FYNNEI in the germline V gene. CDR3 residues: CASRDSSGNTIYF. CDR3 nucleotides: TGTGCCAGCCGAGACAGTTCTGGAAACACCATATATTTT.

V gene TRBV5-6 combines with J gene TRBJ2-7; TRBD1 is a possible D gene (5 bases). The CDR3 has 14 residues. Trimming left V 6 bases short and J 0 bases short, with 13 bases between. The germline V gene encodes CDR1 SGHDT and CDR2 YYEEEE. CDR3 sequence (DNA): TGTGCCAGCACCCAGACAGCGAACTCCTACGAGCAGTACGTC. Translating gives CASTQTANSYEQYV.

V is TRBV2 and J is TRBJ2-1, with 12 bases that match TRBD2. The length of the CDR3 is 15 residues. Germline CDR1 reads SNHLY; CDR2 reads FYNNEI. The junction had 4 bases not matched to a gene; V was cut back by 4 bases and J by 6 bases. The CDR3 spells CASSGSSGRVNEQFF. For the CDR3, the DNA is TGTGCCAGCAGTGGGTCTAGCGGGAGGGTCAATGAGCAGTTCTTC.

This clonotype was counted many times. The chain carries TRBV24-1 and TRBJ2-2; tentative D call: TRBD1 (5 bases). Germline V lookup: CDR1 KGHDR, CDR2 SFDVKD. Trimming shortened V by 0 bases and J by 2 bases, and 12 bases separated the two germline ends. The CDR3 is made up of 17 amino acids. The DNA for the CDR3 is TGTGCCACCAGTGATTTGCCCTGGGGCACCAACACCGGGGAGCTGTTTTTT. Its translation is CATSDLPWGTNTGELFF.

This clonotype was observed many times. The CDR3 here is CASSSRREEGAFF. DNA for the CDR3: TGCGCCAGCAGCTCACGCAGAGAGGAGGGAGCTTTCTTT. The chain is built from TRBV5-1 and TRBJ1-1, with D unclear. This CDR3 spans 13 amino acids. Trimming took 3 bases from V and 10 from J, leaving 16 bases between them. Germline V gene sequence: CDR1 SGHRS, CDR2 YFSETQ.

This clonotype has ten or more counts. J is TRBJ1-2 and V is TRBV7-9; D is perhaps TRBD1 (6 bases). V lost 1 base and J lost 7, with 10 bases in between. The CDR3 sequence is 13 residues long. Germline V gene data show CDR1 as SEHNR and CDR2 as FQNEAQ (reference sequence). The CDR3 loop is CASSLGGLSGYTF. Written as DNA, the CDR3 is TGTGCCAGCAGCTTAGGGGGGCTAAGTGGCTACACCTTC.

The rearrangement joins TRBV30 to TRBJ1-1; D gene ambiguous. The CDR3 is 13 residues long. V was shortened by 2 bases and J by 5 bases, with 12 bases between the two germline ends. CDR1 is GTSNPN, CDR2 SVGIG, per germline (reference sequence). As DNA, the CDR3 is TGTGCCTGGAGTTCGGCGATAGGGACTGAAGCTTTCTTT. Translating gives CAWSSAIGTEAFF. Drawing the rest from reference TRBV30 and TRBJ1-1, the complete variable domain is SQTIHQWPATLVQPVGSPLSLECTVEGTSNPNLYWYRQAAGRGLQLLFYSVGIGQISSEVPQNLSASRPQDRQFILSSKKLLLSDSGFYLCAWSSAIGTEAFFGQGTRLTVV.

This clonotype was observed at least ten times. This rearrangement joins TRBV7-6 to TRBJ1-1; no firm D call. The length of the CDR3 is 13 residues. V dropped 5 bases and J dropped 7 bases, with 14 bases sitting between them. Germline V lookup: CDR1 SGHVS, CDR2 FNYEAQ. The CDR3 DNA reads as TGTGCCAGCAGCCTTCGGGTGAATGGTGAAGCTTTCTTT. The encoded protein is CASSLRVNGEAFF. Supplemented by reference TRBV7-6 and TRBJ1-1, the full variable domain reads GAGVSQSPRYKVTKRGQDVALRCDPISGHVSLYWYRQALGQGPEFLTYFNYEAQQDKSGLPNDRFSAERPEGSISTLTIQRTEQRDSAMYRCASSLRVNGEAFFGQGTRLTVV.

This clonotype occurred many times. The V call is TRBV2, the J call TRBJ1-5; D is unresolved. The germline CDR1 and CDR2 sequences are SNHLY and FYNNEI. V gave up 4 bases and J gave up 6 bases, with 13 bases separating them. There are 14 residues in the CDR3. The CDR3 sequence is CASSAGPGGQPQHF. The CDR3 DNA reads as TGTGCCAGCAGTGCCGGACCTGGAGGTCAGCCCCAGCATTTT.

This clonotype has ten or more counts. V usage is TRBV2 and J usage is TRBJ2-2; no clear D gene. CDR1 SNHLY and CDR2 FYNNEI come from the germline V gene. V was trimmed by 0 bases and J by 4 bases, leaving 6 bases between them. This CDR3 comprises 14 residues. As DNA, the CDR3 is TGTGCCAGCAGTGAAGCGACGGGCACCGGGGAGCTGTTTTTT. Translating it yields CASSEATGTGELFF.